This T cell receptor (beta chain) was sequenced in a study of OX40 agonist ivuxolimab in advanced cancers. Study summary: Ivuxolimab was administered intravenously to patients at 0.01 to 10 mg/kg every 2 weeks. Checkpoint inhibitors had been given previously to approximately 41% of patients.

As regards this clone: Its cognate antigen is unknown.

Whole-study results and caveats: More expanded clones were seen, on average, in CD8+ T cells than in CD4+. Patients who responded partially at 0.1-3.0 mg/kg showed clonal expansion ranking among the lowest.

Clones were sequenced by immunoSEQ multiplex PCR, and TCRdb holds only the in-frame ones, with some missing. This sample yields about 24,000 clones, of which roughly 75% are seen a single time; 1.4% belongs to the top ten. Sequences were derived from CD4+ or CD8+ T cells sorted from blood, sampled in a trial of the OX40 agonist ivuxolimab. This receptor was taken from an adult with an advanced solid tumor such as melanoma, head and neck, liver or kidney cancer.

The CDR3 DNA is TGCGCCAGCAGCTTGGCCGGGGCAGGGGTGGTTGAAAAACTGTTTTTT. Protein product: CASSLAGAGVVEKLFF. The chain is built from TRBV5-1 and TRBJ1-4; tentatively, D is TRBD1 (6 bases). This CDR3 is 16 amino acids long. CDR1 is SGHRS, CDR2 YFSETQ, per germline. The V end was cut by 0 bases, the J end by 7 bases, with 16 bases between.